This TCR beta chain emerged from a study of OX40 agonist ivuxolimab in advanced cancers. CDR3 length equals 14 residues. Per germline, CDR1 MGHRA and CDR2 YSYEKL. Trimming shortened V by 2 bases and J by 3 bases, and 8 bases separated the two germline ends. Profiled with immunoSEQ multiplex PCR; TCRdb holds only in-frame clones, not every one. The data hold around 30,000 clones, with about 86% observed a single time. Sequencing was performed on CD4+ or CD8+ T cells sorted from blood, taken in a trial of the OX40 agonist ivuxolimab. This chain connects TRBV4-1 to TRBJ1-5; TRBD1 might be the D (6 bases). The clonotype originates from an adult with an advanced solid tumor such as melanoma, head and neck, liver or kidney cancer. The CDR3 sequence is CASSQRDTNQPQHF. Here the CDR3 DNA reads TGCGCCAGCAGCCAACGGGACACCAATCAGCCCCAGCATTTT.